This T cell receptor beta chain was recorded in a study of cytomegalovirus exposure and HLA in healthy donors. Losses at the gene ends were 4 bases for V and 4 bases for J; bases not matched to a gene: 2. CDR1 is SGHVS and CDR2 is FQNEAQ in the germline V gene. The CDR3 has 14 residues. Comments on this clone: The target antigen is unknown.

Profiled with immunoSEQ multiplex PCR; TCRdb holds only in-frame clones, not every one. The sample gives about 72,000 clones, around 94% of which show up once; approximately 2.1% is in the top ten. A roughly 120-subject validation cohort, separate from the roughly 670-subject first cohort, supplied the donors. Notes on the study in general: Reported results showed that the classifier diagnosed cytomegalovirus status with high specificity and sensitivity.

The rearrangement uses TRBV7-8 and TRBJ1-5; TRBD1 agrees at 9 bases. This clonotype was obtained from a woman aged 18-29 years in good health and CMV-seropositive. The sequenced sample consisted of PBMCs. The CDR3 DNA reads TGTGCCAGCAGCTCGACAGGGGGGAATCAGCCCCAGCATTTT. Amino acid sequence: CASSSTGGNQPQHF.